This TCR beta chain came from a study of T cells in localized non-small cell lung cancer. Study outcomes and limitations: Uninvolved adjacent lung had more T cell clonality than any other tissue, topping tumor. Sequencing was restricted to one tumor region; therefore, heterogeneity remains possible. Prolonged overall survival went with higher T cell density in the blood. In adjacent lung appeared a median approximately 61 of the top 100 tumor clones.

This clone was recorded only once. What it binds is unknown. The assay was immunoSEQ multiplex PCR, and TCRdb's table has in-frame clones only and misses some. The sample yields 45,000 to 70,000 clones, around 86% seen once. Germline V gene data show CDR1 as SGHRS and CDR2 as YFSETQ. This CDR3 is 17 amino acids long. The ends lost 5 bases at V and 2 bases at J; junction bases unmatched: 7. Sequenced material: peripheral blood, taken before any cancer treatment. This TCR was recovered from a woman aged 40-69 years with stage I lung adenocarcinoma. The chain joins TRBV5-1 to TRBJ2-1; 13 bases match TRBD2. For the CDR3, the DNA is TGCGCCAGCAGGCTACTAGCGGGGGGGTCTACCTACAATGAGCAGTTCTTC. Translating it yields CASRLLAGGSTYNEQFF.